The present entry profiles one T cell receptor (beta chain) with its context. The V gene lost 4 bases and the J gene lost 0 bases, with 6 bases spanning the gap. Germline CDR1 and CDR2: SGHVS and FNYEAQ. The CDR3 spans 13 residues. These data are taken from a study of beta chain features in type 1 diabetes. Reverse transcribing all isolated RNA meant expressed TCRB transcripts were sequenced. Measured with immunoSEQ multiplex PCR; TCRdb has only the in-frame clones, and not every one. This table holds approximately 90,000 clones, about a third found once. This TCR came from a woman aged 18-30 years in good health. The sample consisted of stem cell memory CD4+ T cells from blood. V is TRBV7-6 and J is TRBJ1-1; no definite D call. The CDR3 loop is CASSSQLNTEAFF. Here the CDR3 DNA reads TGTGCCAGCAGCTCCCAGTTGAACACTGAAGCTTTCTTT. Combining the CDR3 with reference TRBV7-6 and TRBJ1-1 gives the whole variable domain GAGVSQSPRYKVTKRGQDVALRCDPISGHVSLYWYRQALGQGPEFLTYFNYEAQQDKSGLPNDRFSAERPEGSISTLTIQRTEQRDSAMYRCASSSQLNTEAFFGQGTRLTVV.